This is a list of T cell receptor beta chains from one sample in a study of blood T cell repertoires in COVID-19. The data were produced by immunoSEQ multiplex PCR, yet TCRdb's version contains in-frame clones alone and is incomplete. The sample has approximately 210,000 clones; 82% are singletons. The sequencing sample was made of PBMCs or T cells enriched from blood (not recorded which). Receptors originate from a man aged 35 to 55 who had recovered from COVID-19. CDR3s include the opening cysteine and the closing phenylalanine or tryptophan. Each record gives: D gene, J gene, clone size, V gene, CDR3 protein, CDR3 DNA. A D gene is named only where the DNA matches it firmly. For some rows the clone size is stated as once, few or many, or as a class when expanded; others skip it.

d_call: NA
j_call: TRBJ2-5
clone_size: NA
v_call: TRBV7-9
cdr3_aa: CASSSRGLGQETQYF
cdr3_nt: TGTGCCAGCAGCTCTAGGGGATTGGGGCAAGAGACCCAGTACTTC

d_call: TRBD2
j_call: TRBJ2-2
clone_size: NA
v_call: TRBV3-1/TRBV3-2
cdr3_aa: CASSQDTAGGTGELFF
cdr3_nt: TGTGCCAGCAGCCAAGATACAGCGGGAGGGACCGGGGAGCTGTTTTTT

d_call: TRBD1
j_call: TRBJ1-2
clone_size: NA
v_call: TRBV18
cdr3_aa: CASSPNWDSPYGYTF
cdr3_nt: TGTGCCAGCTCACCAAATTGGGACAGCCCCTATGGCTACACCTTC

d_call: TRBD1
j_call: TRBJ1-5
clone_size: NA
v_call: TRBV2
cdr3_aa: CASSRGTGSPQPQHF
cdr3_nt: TGTGCCAGCAGTCGTGGGACAGGGAGTCCTCAGCCCCAGCATTTT

d_call: NA
j_call: TRBJ1-2
clone_size: NA
v_call: TRBV9
cdr3_aa: CASSASQEVSYYGYTF
cdr3_nt: TGTGCCAGCAGCGCATCCCAAGAGGTCTCTTACTATGGCTACACCTTC

d_call: NA
j_call: TRBJ2-5
clone_size: once
v_call: TRBV5-1
cdr3_aa: CASNREPSETQYF
cdr3_nt: TGCGCCAGTAACCGGGAGCCCTCCGAGACCCAGTACTTC

d_call: NA
j_call: TRBJ2-1
clone_size: NA
v_call: TRBV7-2
cdr3_aa: CASSLVIAGEQFF
cdr3_nt: TGTGCCAGCAGCTTAGTGATAGCTGGCGAGCAGTTCTTC

d_call: NA
j_call: TRBJ2-5
clone_size: NA
v_call: TRBV5-6
cdr3_aa: CASSLRGNGAETQYF
cdr3_nt: TGTGCCAGCAGCTTGCGCGGGAATGGGGCAGAGACCCAGTACTTC

d_call: NA
j_call: TRBJ2-1
clone_size: once
v_call: TRBV4-2
cdr3_aa: CASSQERVAGEEYNEQFF
cdr3_nt: TGTGCCAGCAGCCAAGAACGGGTCGCGGGTGAGGAGTACAATGAGCAGTTCTTC

d_call: NA
j_call: TRBJ1-2
clone_size: NA
v_call: TRBV2
cdr3_aa: CASSEGREGGYTF
cdr3_nt: TGTGCCAGCAGTGAAGGCAGGGAAGGAGGCTACACCTTC

d_call: NA
j_call: TRBJ1-5
clone_size: NA
v_call: TRBV21-1
cdr3_aa: CASSKYAGVLGNQPQHF
cdr3_nt: TGTGCCAGCAGCAAATACGCAGGGGTATTGGGCAATCAGCCCCAGCATTTT

d_call: TRBD1
j_call: TRBJ2-7
clone_size: NA
v_call: TRBV19
cdr3_aa: CASSTQGSSYEQYF
cdr3_nt: TGTGCCAGTAGTACACAGGGGAGCTCCTACGAGCAGTACTTC

d_call: TRBD1
j_call: TRBJ2-5
clone_size: NA
v_call: TRBV27
cdr3_aa: CASSFLPGTVQETQYF
cdr3_nt: TGTGCCAGCAGTTTTTTGCCGGGGACAGTCCAAGAGACCCAGTACTTC

d_call: NA
j_call: TRBJ1-1
clone_size: few
v_call: TRBV7-2
cdr3_aa: CASSLAPLGYTEAFF
cdr3_nt: TGTGCCAGCAGCTTAGCGCCCTTGGGCTATACTGAAGCTTTCTTT

d_call: NA
j_call: TRBJ1-1
clone_size: NA
v_call: TRBV20-1
cdr3_aa: CSASPKPTEAFF
cdr3_nt: TGCAGTGCTAGTCCGAAGCCCACTGAAGCTTTCTTT

d_call: NA
j_call: TRBJ1-1
clone_size: once
v_call: TRBV20-1
cdr3_aa: CSASTTKWDTEAFF
cdr3_nt: TGCAGTGCTAGTACTACCAAATGGGACACTGAAGCTTTCTTT

d_call: NA
j_call: TRBJ1-6
clone_size: NA
v_call: TRBV28
cdr3_aa: CASTGRGSNSPLHF
cdr3_nt: TGTGCCAGCACGGGCAGGGGTAGTAATTCACCCCTCCACTTT

d_call: NA
j_call: TRBJ2-5
clone_size: NA
v_call: TRBV19
cdr3_aa: CASSIDRETQYF
cdr3_nt: TGTGCCAGTAGTATAGACCGGGAGACCCAGTACTTC

d_call: NA
j_call: TRBJ1-6
clone_size: few
v_call: TRBV5-1
cdr3_aa: CASSLERAQKNSPLHF
cdr3_nt: TGCGCCAGCAGCTTAGAGAGGGCGCAGAAAAATTCACCCCTCCACTTT

d_call: TRBD2
j_call: TRBJ2-1
clone_size: NA
v_call: TRBV6-2/TRBV6-3
cdr3_aa: CASSYTSGDNEQFF
cdr3_nt: TGTGCCAGCAGTTACACTAGCGGGGACAATGAGCAGTTCTTC

d_call: TRBD1
j_call: TRBJ2-1
clone_size: few
v_call: TRBV13
cdr3_aa: CASSLDGQGIISSYNEQFF
cdr3_nt: TGTGCCAGCAGCTTGGATGGACAGGGGATAATCAGCTCCTACAATGAGCAGTTCTTC

d_call: TRBD1
j_call: TRBJ1-1
clone_size: NA
v_call: TRBV10-1
cdr3_aa: CATRTGANTEAFF
cdr3_nt: TGCGCCACGAGGACAGGGGCGAACACTGAAGCTTTCTTT

d_call: NA
j_call: TRBJ1-6
clone_size: NA
v_call: TRBV2
cdr3_aa: CASSEVGGSPLHF
cdr3_nt: TGTGCCAGCAGTGAAGTGGGGGGGTCACCCCTCCACTTT

d_call: TRBD1
j_call: TRBJ1-1
clone_size: NA
v_call: TRBV10-1
cdr3_aa: CASSVGQGVTEAFF
cdr3_nt: TGCGCCAGCAGTGTGGGACAGGGTGTGACTGAAGCTTTCTTT

d_call: NA
j_call: TRBJ2-1
clone_size: NA
v_call: TRBV20-1
cdr3_aa: CSASPDSFYNEQFF
cdr3_nt: TGCAGTGCTAGTCCCGACAGTTTCTACAATGAGCAGTTCTTC

d_call: TRBD1
j_call: TRBJ1-2
clone_size: NA
v_call: TRBV4-2
cdr3_aa: CASSDPGQGINYGYTF
cdr3_nt: TGTGCCAGCAGCGACCCGGGACAGGGGATCAACTATGGCTACACCTTC